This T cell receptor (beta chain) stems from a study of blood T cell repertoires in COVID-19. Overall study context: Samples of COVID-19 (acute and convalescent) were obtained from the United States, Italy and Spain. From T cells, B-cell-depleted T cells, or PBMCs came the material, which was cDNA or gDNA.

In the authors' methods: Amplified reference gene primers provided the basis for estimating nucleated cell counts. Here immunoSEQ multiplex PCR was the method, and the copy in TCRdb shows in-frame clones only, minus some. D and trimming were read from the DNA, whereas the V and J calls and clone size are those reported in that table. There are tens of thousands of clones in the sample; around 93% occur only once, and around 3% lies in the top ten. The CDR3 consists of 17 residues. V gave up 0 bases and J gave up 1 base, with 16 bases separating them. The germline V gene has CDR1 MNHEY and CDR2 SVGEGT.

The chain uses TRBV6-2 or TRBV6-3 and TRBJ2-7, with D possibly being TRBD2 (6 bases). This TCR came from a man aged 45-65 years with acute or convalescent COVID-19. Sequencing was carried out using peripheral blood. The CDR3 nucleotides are TGTGCCAGCAGTTACTCGAGTAGGGGCGGGGCTTCCTACGAGCAGTACTTC. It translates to CASSYSSRGGASYEQYF.